Here is one TCR beta chain with its context. Its antigen is not known. The sample belongs to a study of CD8 T cells in Susac syndrome. Notes on the study in general: A relatively small number of individuals underwent TCR sequencing and HLA analysis.

The RNA, roughly 0.5 to 1 ug, was put through reverse transcription using random hexamers. Across 54 Vbeta and 13 Jbeta, immunoSEQ multiplex PCR amplified TCR beta CDR3. MiXCR, applied by TCRdb to the immunoSEQ multiplex PCR reads, yields one record per CDR3 protein. Of about 300,000 distinct CDR3 sequences listed, approximately 85% are singletons. The CDR3 sequence is 15 residues long. V lost 4 bases, J lost 3 bases, and 4 bases stayed unmatched. Germline CDR1 and CDR2: DFQATT and SNEGSKA (reference sequence). The V and J genes are TRBV20-1 and TRBJ2-3, with 13 bases lining up with TRBD2. The sequence came from a human donor with multiple sclerosis. The sample consisted of CD8+ T cells from PBMCs. The CDR3: CSANGLAGVTDTQYF. DNA for the CDR3: TGCAGTGCTAACGGACTAGCGGGAGTAACAGATACGCAGTATTTT.